One sample yielded the 18 T cell receptor beta chains listed below, sequenced in a study of regulatory and conventional T cells in RAG deficiency. The protocol was immunoSEQ multiplex PCR, while the TCRdb copy is restricted to in-frame clones and leaves out a portion. The sample has about 30,000 clones; around 96% are singletons. The sorted conventional CD4+ T cells were CD25-low and CD127-high, with genomic DNA sequenced. These same records also appear under a second study, on regulatory T cells. From that second work: Primers: 52 TRBV forward and 13 TRBJ reverse.

What was sequenced was CD25- CD4+ T cells sorted from blood. The receptors stem from a human donor in good health.

This sequence joins TRBV27 and TRBJ1-1, with 8 nucleotides matching TRBD1. Germline CDR1 is MNHEY and CDR2 is SMNVEV (reference sequence). Trimming took 7 bases from V and 0 from J; bases not matched to a gene: 4. The CDR3 extends over 14 amino acids. The CDR3 sequence: CASNGQGLNTEAFF. CDR3 bases: TGTGCCAGCAACGGACAGGGTCTGAACACTGAAGCTTTCTTT.

This chain links TRBV5-1 with TRBJ1-4; weak D call: TRBD1 (5 bases). Trimming left V 4 bases short and J 0 bases short, with 10 bases between. Germline V CDR1 and CDR2: SGHRS, YFSETQ. The CDR3 loop spans 15 amino acids. The CDR3 DNA reads as TGCGCCAGCAGCCCTGGGGCGTCAACTAATGAAAAACTGTTTTTT. It codes for CASSPGASTNEKLFF.

This sequence joins TRBV2 and TRBJ2-1, with 9 bases that match TRBD2. CDR1 SNHLY and CDR2 FYNNEI come from the germline V gene. The CDR3 loop spans 18 amino acids. Trimming at V came to 0 bases and at J to 0 bases, leaving 6 bases not matched to a gene. CDR3 protein: CASSEALSGRHSYNEQFF. DNA of the CDR3: TGTGCCAGCAGTGAAGCGCTGAGCGGGAGGCACTCCTACAATGAGCAGTTCTTC.

The rearrangement uses TRBV30 and TRBJ1-1; TRBD1 agrees at 8 bases. Germline V lookup: CDR1 GTSNPN, CDR2 SVGIG (reference sequence). The CDR3 sequence is 12 residues long. The trim removed 5 bases at V and 5 bases at J, leaving 4 bases unmatched. This CDR3 is CAWGQGGTEAFF. CDR3 coding DNA: TGTGCCTGGGGACAGGGTGGGACTGAAGCTTTCTTT.

CDR3 sequence (DNA): TGTGCCAGCAGCCTCTATGACAGGTACAATCAGCCCCAGCATTTT. It codes for CASSLYDRYNQPQHF. V usage is TRBV5-6 and J usage is TRBJ1-5, with D tentatively TRBD1 (6 bases). CDR1 is SGHDT, CDR2 YYEEEE, per germline. The V end was cut by 4 bases, the J end by 3 bases, with 14 bases between. The CDR3 is made up of 15 amino acids.

J is TRBJ1-5 and V is TRBV6-4; 11 nucleotides line up with TRBD1. Per germline, CDR1 MRHNA and CDR2 SNTAGT. J lost 7 bases, V lost 6 bases, and 2 bases had no gene match. This CDR3 spans 13 amino acids. CDR3 sequence: CASSWTGGQPQHF. Written as DNA, the CDR3 is TGTGCCAGCAGCTGGACAGGGGGCCAGCCCCAGCATTTT.

The rearrangement links TRBV5-5 to TRBJ2-7, with a weak D call TRBD1 (6 bases). The V and J ends lost 5 bases and 0 bases respectively, with 15 bases between them. CDR1 and CDR2 from the germline V gene are SGHKS and YYEKEE (reference sequence). CDR3 size: 15 residues. The DNA for the CDR3 is TGTGCCAGCAGTTGGACAGTTGGGAGCTCCTACGAGCAGTACTTC. This sequence encodes CASSWTVGSSYEQYF.

This rearrangement joins TRBV14 to TRBJ1-3; 8 bases match TRBD1. The germline V gene encodes CDR1 SGHDN and CDR2 FVKESK. V lost 4 bases, J lost 4 bases, and 3 bases stayed unmatched. The CDR3 has 14 residues. For the CDR3, the DNA is TGTGCCAGCAGCCCGACAGGGGCAGGAAACACCATATATTTT. Its protein product is CASSPTGAGNTIYF.

V and J are TRBV7-2 and TRBJ2-1, with TRBD2 matching 8 bases. The V gene's germline CDR1 is SGHTA and CDR2 FQGNSA. This CDR3 has 16 residues. The V and J ends lost 2 bases and 6 bases, in that order; junction bases with no gene match: 9. The CDR3 sequence: CASSLTGGQGPNEQFF. In DNA, the CDR3 is TGTGCCAGCAGCTTAACGGGAGGGCAAGGCCCCAATGAGCAGTTCTTC.

V and J are TRBV5-1 and TRBJ2-7; D perhaps matches TRBD1 (5 bases). Germline values: CDR1 SGHRS, CDR2 YFSETQ. This CDR3 has 14 amino acids. V was pared by 0 bases and J by 2 bases, with 9 bases between. The CDR3 sequence is CASSLDDRTYEQYF. CDR3 DNA: TGCGCCAGCAGCTTGGACGACAGAACCTACGAGCAGTACTTC.

CDR3 in amino acids: CASSLLGTVSNQPQHF. DNA for the CDR3: TGTGCCAGCAGCTTGTTAGGGACAGTTAGCAATCAGCCCCAGCATTTT. The gene calls are TRBV5-5 and TRBJ1-5; TRBD1 matches 7 bases. The CDR3 loop spans 16 amino acids. From germline, CDR1 is SGHKS and CDR2 YYEKEE (reference sequence). The V segment lost 1 base and the J segment 0 bases; nucleotides outside the gene matches: 4.

The chain couples TRBV5-4 to TRBJ2-5; 10 bases align to TRBD2. The V gene's germline CDR1 is SGHNT and CDR2 YYREEE (reference sequence). V trimming: 4 bases; J trimming: 1 base; junction bases outside the gene matches: 4. The CDR3 loop spans 15 amino acids. CDR3 nucleotide sequence: TGTGCCAGCAGCCGAGTAGCGGGGGGCCAAGAGACCCAGTACTTC. It codes for CASSRVAGGQETQYF.

The V and J genes are TRBV5-8 and TRBJ2-3; TRBD2 matches at 8 bases. This CDR3 has 17 amino acids. CDR1 and CDR2 (germline): SGHTS, YDEGEE. Germline trimming cut 0 bases from V and 0 bases from J; bases unmatched to any gene: 6. The DNA of the CDR3 is TGTGCCAGCAGCTTGGCCAGTACTAGCGGAAGCACAGATACGCAGTATTTT. Amino acid sequence: CASSLASTSGSTDTQYF.

The chain has TRBV9 and TRBJ2-1, with 8 nucleotides matching TRBD1. Germline V gene data show CDR1 as SGDLS and CDR2 as YYNGEE. Trimming removed 5 bases from V and 4 bases from J; junction bases left unmatched: 2. CDR3 length: 13 residues. The CDR3 spells CASSTGGYNEQFF. The CDR3 DNA follows: TGTGCCAGCAGTACAGGGGGATACAATGAGCAGTTCTTC.

CDR3 nucleotides: TGCGCCAGCAGCCAACCTATCAGGGGGATCTCTGGAAACACCATATATTTT. Its translation: CASSQPIRGISGNTIYF. This chain links TRBV4-1 with TRBJ1-3; TRBD1 matches 7 bases. Trimming removed 2 bases from V and 0 bases from J; junction bases left unmatched: 7. This CDR3 has 17 amino acids. The germline gives CDR1 MGHRA, CDR2 YSYEKL.

This rearrangement joins TRBV6-1 to TRBJ1-5, with 7 positions matching TRBD1. The V and J ends lost 8 bases and 4 bases, in that order; junction bases with no gene match: 11. From germline, CDR1 is MNHNS and CDR2 SASEGT. The CDR3 sequence is 15 residues long. This chain's CDR3 is CASRETGLENQPQHF. The CDR3 nucleotides are TGTGCCAGCCGGGAGACAGGGCTGGAGAATCAGCCCCAGCATTTT.

This chain uses TRBV7-2 with TRBJ1-5; D unresolved. The CDR3 is 12 amino acids. Looked up from germline, CDR1 is SGHTA and CDR2 is FQGNSA. V was cut by 2 bases and J by 4 bases, with 3 bases left in between. Here the CDR3 reads CASSLLNQPQHF. For the CDR3, the DNA is TGTGCCAGCAGCTTATTAAATCAGCCCCAGCATTTT.

The V call is TRBV7-7, the J call TRBJ2-1; maybe TRBD2 (7 bases). From germline, CDR1 is SSHAT and CDR2 FNYEAQ (reference sequence). The CDR3 has 18 residues. Trimming stripped 2 bases from V and 7 bases from J, with 24 bases between. The CDR3 DNA reads as TGTGCCAGCAGCTTATTGCCTAGGGGGAGGGCCGCCGGGAATGAGCAGTTCTTC. Its translation: CASSLLPRGRAAGNEQFF.